These 17 T cell receptor beta chains were all obtained from the same sample, sequenced in a study of T cell repertoires in cytomegalovirus infection. MiXCR, applied by TCRdb to the reads, yields one record per CDR3 protein. The sample lists hundreds of thousands of distinct CDR3 sequences; 30% to 40% were seen once. These TCRs' antigens remain unknown. The sample in question was cultured CD8+ T cells from PBMCs, obtained from culture after CMV antigen stimulation. These receptors came from a human donor in good health (CMV status not recorded). Some clones in this sample may be carry-over from other donors' samples.

With respect to this clonotype: Given the absence of the conserved phenylalanine or tryptophan at the CDR3 end, a read error is likely. The chain employs TRBV6-5 and TRBJ1-1, with 7 bases fitting TRBD1. Germline CDR1 MNHEY, CDR2 SVGAGI. This CDR3 region has 12 residues. Trimming cost V 6 bases and J 8 bases; bases outside gene matches: 6. The CDR3 is CASSRDSEEAFS. The CDR3, as DNA: TGTGCCAGCAGCCGGGACAGCGAAGAAGCTTTCTCT.

This clonotype was observed a handful of times. CDR3 sequence (DNA): TGTGCCATCAGTGATAGGTGGGACAGGGACAGTCACACAGATACGCAGTATTTT. This encodes CAISDRWDRDSHTDTQYF. J is TRBJ2-3 and V is TRBV10-3; 9 bases are shared with TRBD1. CDR3 size: 18 residues. Germline CDR1 ENHRY, CDR2 SYGVKD. Trimming at V came to 3 bases and at J to 2 bases, leaving 12 bases not matched to a gene.

This chain uses TRBV7-2 with TRBJ1-6, with D hard to call. Germline loops: CDR1 SGHTA, CDR2 FQGNSA. The CDR3 runs to 13 residues. Trimming cost V 0 bases and J 6 bases, with 3 bases left between them. CDR3 in amino acids: CASSLALNSPLHF. Written as DNA, the CDR3 is TGTGCCAGCAGCTTAGCCCTTAATTCACCCCTCCACTTT.

This chain links TRBV7-8 with TRBJ2-3, with TRBD1 matching 9 bases. Germline values: CDR1 SGHVS, CDR2 FQNEAQ. The CDR3 length is 14 residues. Losses at the gene ends were 6 bases for V and 4 bases for J; bases not matched to a gene: 5. The CDR3 is CASSWTGEADTQYF. The CDR3 nucleotides read TGTGCCAGCAGTTGGACAGGGGAGGCAGATACGCAGTATTTT.

The genes are TRBV20-1 and TRBJ1-2; no definite D call. Germline CDR1 reads DFQATT; CDR2 reads SNEGSKA (reference sequence). Deletions cut 4 bases from V and 4 bases from J, with 10 bases between. The CDR3 runs to 12 residues. CDR3 protein: CSANARGYGYTF. DNA of the CDR3: TGCAGTGCTAACGCTCGGGGCTATGGCTACACCTTC.

This clonotype has only a few counts. This chain joins TRBV6-1 and TRBJ2-1; D is unresolved. V gave up 6 bases and J gave up 0 bases, with 12 bases separating them. The CDR3 spans 15 residues. Germline V CDR1 and CDR2: MNHNS, SASEGT. The CDR3 loop reads CASRRLADSYNEQFF. The CDR3 DNA reads as TGTGCCAGCAGAAGGTTGGCCGACTCCTACAATGAGCAGTTCTTC.

Many counts were recorded for this clonotype. V and J are TRBV7-6 and TRBJ2-3, with 12 bases fitting TRBD2. V dropped 4 bases and J dropped 6; count of bases not matched to a gene: 11. Per the germline V gene, CDR1 is SGHVS and CDR2 is FNYEAQ. CDR3 length: 17 residues. The CDR3 region has the DNA TGTGCCAGCAGCTGGAGACTAGCGGGGGCTCCGGGGGATACGCAGTATTTT. Protein product: CASSWRLAGAPGDTQYF.

CDR3 protein: CASSLAGQAGANVLTF. In DNA form, the CDR3 reads TGCGCCAGCAGCTTGGCCGGCCAGGCTGGGGCCAACGTCCTGACTTTC. The chain recombines TRBV5-1 with TRBJ2-6; D unclear. V lost 0 bases and J 2 bases, leaving 9 bases between the germline ends. Germline V gives CDR1 SGHRS, CDR2 YFSETQ. CDR3 size: 16 residues.

The J gene is TRBJ2-6, the V gene TRBV23-1, with a tentative D call TRBD2 (6 bases). TRBV23-1 is an ORF; its function is uncertain. This CDR3 has 14 amino acids. The DNA for the CDR3 is TGCCCCCCCCGGGGAGGCTCTGGGGCCAACGTCCTGACTTTC. Translating gives CPPRGGSGANVLTF.

This clonotype was recorded only once. The V gene is TRBV15, the J gene TRBJ2-2; D not certain. The CDR3 is 16 residues long. The germline CDR1 and CDR2 sequences are LNHNV and YYDKDF (reference sequence). The V and J ends lost 1 base and 0 bases respectively, with 9 bases between them. This chain's CDR3 is CATSRAAIANTGELFF. DNA for the CDR3: TGTGCCACCAGCAGAGCTGCGATTGCGAACACCGGGGAGCTGTTTTTT. The entire variable domain, with the rest obtained from reference TRBV15 and TRBJ2-2, is as follows: DAMVIQNPRYQVTQFGKPVTLSCSQTLNHNVMYWYQQKSSQAPKLLFHYYDKDFNNEADTPDNFQSRRPNTSFCFLDIRSPGLGDTAMYLCATSRAAIANTGELFFGEGSRLTVL.

In the case of this clonotype: A much larger clone sits a single nucleotide away, making a read error possible. The gene calls are TRBV7-2 and TRBJ2-1; D is unclear. The CDR3 has 12 residues. Germline CDR1 reads SGHTA; CDR2 reads FQGNSA. The DNA of the CDR3 is TGTGCCAGCAGCGGACCCAGGAATGAGCAGTTGTTC. Its protein is CASSGPRNEQLF.

The J gene is TRBJ1-1, the V gene TRBV11-2; D ambiguous. Per germline, CDR1 SGHAT and CDR2 FQNNGV. CDR3 length: 14 residues. Trimming stripped 2 bases from V and 6 bases from J, with 13 bases between. The CDR3 DNA reads as TGTGCCAGCAGCTTAAACCTTGGAGGGTCTGAAGCTTTCTTT. The encoded protein is CASSLNLGGSEAFF.

This clonotype was detected a few times. The V gene is TRBV6-6, the J gene TRBJ1-5; D remains ambiguous. This CDR3 contains 13 residues. Trimming left V 8 bases short and J 1 base short, with 9 bases between. Germline V gives CDR1 MNHNY, CDR2 SVGAGI (reference sequence). CDR3 in DNA: TGTGCCAGCGGGAGGGCCAGCAATCAGCCCCAGCATTTT. It specifies CASGRASNQPQHF.

This clonotype showed up just a few times. The chain has TRBV2 and TRBJ2-5; D assignment may be TRBD1 or TRBD2 (5 bases each). V was cut by 8 bases and J by 1 base, with 8 bases left in between. Germline CDR1 is SNHLY and CDR2 is FYNNEI. The CDR3 spans 12 residues. The CDR3 region has the DNA TGTGCCAGCCGGGACCCCCAAGAGACCCAGTACTTC. Amino acid sequence: CASRDPQETQYF.

In this sample, this clonotype turned up many times. This chain uses TRBV6-6 with TRBJ2-3, with a possible D match to TRBD2 (6 bases). The germline V and J ends were trimmed by 4 bases and 2 bases, with 13 bases remaining between them. This CDR3 region has 15 residues. The V gene's germline CDR1 is MNHNY and CDR2 SVGAGI (reference sequence). CDR3 sequence: CASSLGGAHTDTQYF. CDR3 DNA sequence: TGTGCCAGCAGTTTGGGGGGTGCGCACACAGATACGCAGTATTTT.

The table lists this clonotype with a few counts. V usage is TRBV6-5 and J usage is TRBJ1-4; D is unclear. V shed 0 bases and J shed 6 bases, with 5 bases lying between them. Per the germline V gene, CDR1 is MNHEY and CDR2 is SVGAGI. There are 13 residues in the CDR3. CDR3 nucleotide sequence: TGTGCCAGCAGTTACTCGAAGTATGAAAAACTGTTTTTT. Its translation is CASSYSKYEKLFF.

This clonotype was seen ten or more times. CDR3 in amino acids: CASSPRLAGHNEQFF. In nucleotides, the CDR3 is TGTGCCAGCAGCCCCCGACTAGCGGGGCACAATGAGCAGTTCTTC. This chain uses TRBV7-9 with TRBJ2-1; 11 nucleotides agree with TRBD2. CDR3 length: 15 residues. V was pared by 5 bases and J by 5 bases, with 5 bases of the junction left unmatched. Germline CDR1 reads SEHNR; CDR2 reads FQNEAQ (reference sequence). Based on the CDR3 plus reference TRBV7-9 and TRBJ2-1, the full variable domain is DTGVSQNPRHKITKRGQNVTFRCDPISEHNRLYWYRQTLGQGPEFLTYFQNEAQLEKSRLLSDRFSAERPKGSFSTLEIQRTEQGDSAMYLCASSPRLAGHNEQFFGPGTRLTVL.